This TCR beta chain was recorded in a study of OX40 agonist ivuxolimab in advanced cancers. Looking at the study overall: Dosing consisted of intravenous ivuxolimab at 0.01 to 10 mg/kg every 2 weeks. Two cutaneous melanoma patients and one hepatocellular carcinoma patient, three in all, had partial responses.

Concerning this clone itself: The antigen remains undetermined.

General study results and limits: Certain nonresponders additionally had low normalized T-cell clonal expansion. There was clonal expansion of CD4+ and CD8+ blood T cells by week 6 at 0.1 to 3.0 mg/kg.

The table came from immunoSEQ multiplex PCR; TCRdb's copy has only in-frame clones and leaves some out. This sample has 90,000 to 100,000 clones; about 91% occur once, and the top ten carry 2% to 3%. The material sequenced was CD4+ or CD8+ T cells sorted from blood, taken in a trial of the OX40 agonist ivuxolimab. This receptor was identified in an adult with an advanced solid tumor such as melanoma, head and neck, liver or kidney cancer.

The CDR3: CASSQGRPQETQYF. CDR3 bases: TGTGCCAGCAGCCAAGGACGGCCCCAAGAGACCCAGTACTTC. The V gene is TRBV11-2, the J gene TRBJ2-5, with D uncertain. V lost 5 bases to trimming and J lost 1 base, with 11 bases between them. From germline, CDR1 is SGHAT and CDR2 FQNNGV. The CDR3 contains 14 residues.